This is a list of T cell receptor beta chains from one sample in a study of CD8 T cells in ankylosing spondylitis. Via MiXCR, TCRdb re-called the 5' RACE reads, giving one row per CDR3 protein. The sample lists 700,000 to 850,000 distinct CDR3 sequences, approximately 12% occurring once. Specimen: blood, either unsorted or a sorted T cell fraction (not recorded which). The receptors here all came from a male donor with ankylosing spondylitis. CDR3s include the opening cysteine and the closing phenylalanine or tryptophan. Fields, in order: V gene, J gene, D gene, clone size, CDR3 DNA, CDR3 protein. D genes are given only for firm matches. Some rows have no size entry. The others give once, few or many, or a class for an expanded clone.

V: TRBV11-2; J: TRBJ2-7; D: .; size: .; DNA: TGTGCCAGCAGCCCACTACCCCGAGGGGGCTACGAGCAGTACTTC; CDR3: CASSPLPRGGYEQYF
V: TRBV5-1; J: TRBJ2-1; D: .; size: many; DNA: TGCGCCAGCAGCTTGGTAGGGGGAGGGCCCTCGGATGAGCAGTTCTTC; CDR3: CASSLVGGGPSDEQFF
V: TRBV4-2; J: TRBJ2-3; D: .; size: .; DNA: TGTGCCAGCAGCCAAGCGGAGGACCGGGGACCAGATACGCAGTATTTT; CDR3: CASSQAEDRGPDTQYF
V: TRBV10-3; J: TRBJ2-1; D: .; size: .; DNA: TGTGCCATCAGTGCACAGGCGGCCCCAACATACAATGAGCAGTTCTTC; CDR3: CAISAQAAPTYNEQFF
V: TRBV2; J: TRBJ2-2; D: .; size: many; DNA: TGTGCCAGCAGTGATGGGGTCGGACATCCCGGGGAGCTGTTTTTT; CDR3: CASSDGVGHPGELFF
V: TRBV4-2; J: TRBJ2-3; D: TRBD2; size: .; DNA: TGTGCCAGCAGCCCCCGAGGCTGGGGGGGGGATACGCAGTATTTT; CDR3: CASSPRGWGGDTQYF
V: TRBV7-2; J: TRBJ2-2; D: .; size: few; DNA: TGTGCCAGCAGTTATAGGACAATGAACACCGGGGAGCTGTTTTTT; CDR3: CASSYRTMNTGELFF
V: TRBV20-1; J: TRBJ2-1; D: TRBD2; size: .; DNA: TGCAGTGCAACCCTAGCGGGAGGCCCCTACAATGAGCAGTTCTTC; CDR3: CSATLAGGPYNEQFF
V: TRBV12-3/TRBV12-4; J: TRBJ1-1; D: .; size: many; DNA: TGTGCCAGCAGTACCAGGGTTGCTGAAGCTTTCTTT; CDR3: CASSTRVAEAFF
V: TRBV20-1; J: TRBJ2-3; D: .; size: few; DNA: TGCAGTGCTAGAGTTCTCTCTAGCGTCGATACGCAGTATTTT; CDR3: CSARVLSSVDTQYF
V: TRBV12-3/TRBV12-4; J: TRBJ2-5; D: .; size: few; DNA: TGTGCCAGCAGTTTCGGCAGGGGCCTTGGCGAGACCCAGTACTTC; CDR3: CASSFGRGLGETQYF
V: TRBV7-7; J: TRBJ2-2; D: TRBD1; size: .; DNA: TGTGCTAGCAGCTCCGGGACAGGGAATTTAGCCGGGGAGCTGTTTTTT; CDR3: CASSSGTGNLAGELFF
V: TRBV4-2; J: TRBJ2-3; D: TRBD2; size: many; DNA: TGTGCCAGTACTAGCGGGGGCACAGATACGCAGTATTTT; CDR3: CASTSGGTDTQYF
V: TRBV7-2; J: TRBJ1-6; D: .; size: few; DNA: TGTGCCAGCAGCTCCCGCACTGATTCACCCCTCCACTTT; CDR3: CASSSRTDSPLHF
V: TRBV12-3/TRBV12-4; J: TRBJ2-1; D: .; size: .; DNA: TGTGCCAGCAGTGACCGGGACGGAAACAATGAGCAGTTCTTC; CDR3: CASSDRDGNNEQFF
V: TRBV20-1; J: TRBJ1-2; D: .; size: .; DNA: TGCAGTGCTAAGACGGCAGCTAACTATGGCTACACCTTC; CDR3: CSAKTAANYGYTF
V: TRBV7-3; J: TRBJ2-7; D: .; size: .; DNA: TGTGCCAGCAGCTTATTACAAAGGGCGCACGAGCAGTACTTC; CDR3: CASSLLQRAHEQYF
V: TRBV6-1; J: TRBJ1-1; D: TRBD1; size: many; DNA: TGTGCCAGCAGTCCACCGGGACAGGGGAACACTGAAGCTTTCTTT; CDR3: CASSPPGQGNTEAFF
V: TRBV12-3/TRBV12-4; J: TRBJ1-5; D: .; size: few; DNA: TGTGCCAGCAGTTTTTGGGATAGCAATCAGCCCCAGCATTTT; CDR3: CASSFWDSNQPQHF
V: TRBV6-1; J: TRBJ1-1; D: .; size: .; DNA: TGTGCCAGCAGTGAACTAGGGACGTTTGCCATGAACACTGAAGCTTTCTTT; CDR3: CASSELGTFAMNTEAFF
V: TRBV7-9; J: TRBJ1-5; D: .; size: few; DNA: TGTGCCAGCAGCTCCCAGGGGCAGTCCAATCAGCCCCAGCATTTT; CDR3: CASSSQGQSNQPQHF
V: TRBV25-1; J: TRBJ1-2; D: TRBD1; size: few; DNA: TGTGCCAGCAGCTGGACAGGGCTAGACGGCTACACCTTC; CDR3: CASSWTGLDGYTF
V: TRBV24-1; J: TRBJ2-1; D: TRBD2; size: .; DNA: TGTGCCACCAGTGTCTCGGCCTCCGGGACTAGCGGGAGGGCCGGGAAAAATGAGCAGTTCTTC; CDR3: CATSVSASGTSGRAGKNEQFF
V: TRBV28; J: TRBJ2-7; D: TRBD2; size: few; DNA: TGTGCCAGCAGCCTATTACACCGGGCGGGAGACGAGCAGTACTTC; CDR3: CASSLLHRAGDEQYF
V: TRBV20-1; J: TRBJ1-5; D: .; size: few; DNA: TGCAGTGCTAGGGGATCCCAGGGAAATCAGCCCCAGCATTTT; CDR3: CSARGSQGNQPQHF
V: TRBV6-1; J: TRBJ1-2; D: .; size: .; DNA: TGTGCCAGCACGTACTACACCTATGGCTACACCTTC; CDR3: CASTYYTYGYTF
V: TRBV20-1; J: TRBJ1-1; D: .; size: .; DNA: TGCAGTGCTAGTAGGGGGATTACTGAAGCTTTCTTT; CDR3: CSASRGITEAFF
V: TRBV30; J: TRBJ2-1; D: .; size: few; DNA: TGTGCCTGGAGTGGGAAGGGCCGGAGCTCCTACAATGAGCAGTTCTTC; CDR3: CAWSGKGRSSYNEQFF
V: TRBV7-9; J: TRBJ2-5; D: .; size: .; DNA: TGTGCCAGCAGCTCTGGTGGACTCAGGGAGACCCAGTACTTC; CDR3: CASSSGGLRETQYF
V: TRBV28; J: TRBJ1-6; D: .; size: many; DNA: TGTGCCAGCAGTTTCGTTCTAAAATATAATTCACCCCTCCACTTT; CDR3: CASSFVLKYNSPLHF
V: TRBV30; J: TRBJ2-6; D: .; size: .; DNA: TGTGCCTGGAGTGGGCGCCGGTTAAGCTCTGGGGCCAACGTCCTGACTTTC; CDR3: CAWSGRRLSSGANVLTF
V: TRBV27; J: TRBJ2-1; D: TRBD2; size: many; DNA: TGTGCCAGCAGACTCCTAGCGGTTGGCTACAATGAGCAGTTCTTC; CDR3: CASRLLAVGYNEQFF
V: TRBV7-6; J: TRBJ2-4; D: .; size: .; DNA: TGTGCCAGCAGCTTAGACTCGGGCATTCAGTACTTC; CDR3: CASSLDSGIQYF
V: TRBV29-1; J: TRBJ2-5; D: .; size: few; DNA: TGCAGCGTTGATCACGGGTCCGGGGGCGCAGGGCGGGAGACCCAGTACTTC; CDR3: CSVDHGSGGAGRETQYF
V: TRBV6-5; J: TRBJ2-1; D: .; size: .; DNA: TGTGCCAGCAGTTACTATTTTACAGGGATGTACAATGAGCAGTTCTTC; CDR3: CASSYYFTGMYNEQFF
V: TRBV20-1; J: TRBJ2-7; D: TRBD2; size: many; DNA: TGCAGTGCTATAGCGGGACGGCCCGAGCAGTACTTC; CDR3: CSAIAGRPEQYF
V: TRBV7-3; J: TRBJ2-7; D: .; size: .; DNA: TGTGCCAGCAGCCTCGGGGGCAGTCGCCTCTACGAGCAGTACTTC; CDR3: CASSLGGSRLYEQYF